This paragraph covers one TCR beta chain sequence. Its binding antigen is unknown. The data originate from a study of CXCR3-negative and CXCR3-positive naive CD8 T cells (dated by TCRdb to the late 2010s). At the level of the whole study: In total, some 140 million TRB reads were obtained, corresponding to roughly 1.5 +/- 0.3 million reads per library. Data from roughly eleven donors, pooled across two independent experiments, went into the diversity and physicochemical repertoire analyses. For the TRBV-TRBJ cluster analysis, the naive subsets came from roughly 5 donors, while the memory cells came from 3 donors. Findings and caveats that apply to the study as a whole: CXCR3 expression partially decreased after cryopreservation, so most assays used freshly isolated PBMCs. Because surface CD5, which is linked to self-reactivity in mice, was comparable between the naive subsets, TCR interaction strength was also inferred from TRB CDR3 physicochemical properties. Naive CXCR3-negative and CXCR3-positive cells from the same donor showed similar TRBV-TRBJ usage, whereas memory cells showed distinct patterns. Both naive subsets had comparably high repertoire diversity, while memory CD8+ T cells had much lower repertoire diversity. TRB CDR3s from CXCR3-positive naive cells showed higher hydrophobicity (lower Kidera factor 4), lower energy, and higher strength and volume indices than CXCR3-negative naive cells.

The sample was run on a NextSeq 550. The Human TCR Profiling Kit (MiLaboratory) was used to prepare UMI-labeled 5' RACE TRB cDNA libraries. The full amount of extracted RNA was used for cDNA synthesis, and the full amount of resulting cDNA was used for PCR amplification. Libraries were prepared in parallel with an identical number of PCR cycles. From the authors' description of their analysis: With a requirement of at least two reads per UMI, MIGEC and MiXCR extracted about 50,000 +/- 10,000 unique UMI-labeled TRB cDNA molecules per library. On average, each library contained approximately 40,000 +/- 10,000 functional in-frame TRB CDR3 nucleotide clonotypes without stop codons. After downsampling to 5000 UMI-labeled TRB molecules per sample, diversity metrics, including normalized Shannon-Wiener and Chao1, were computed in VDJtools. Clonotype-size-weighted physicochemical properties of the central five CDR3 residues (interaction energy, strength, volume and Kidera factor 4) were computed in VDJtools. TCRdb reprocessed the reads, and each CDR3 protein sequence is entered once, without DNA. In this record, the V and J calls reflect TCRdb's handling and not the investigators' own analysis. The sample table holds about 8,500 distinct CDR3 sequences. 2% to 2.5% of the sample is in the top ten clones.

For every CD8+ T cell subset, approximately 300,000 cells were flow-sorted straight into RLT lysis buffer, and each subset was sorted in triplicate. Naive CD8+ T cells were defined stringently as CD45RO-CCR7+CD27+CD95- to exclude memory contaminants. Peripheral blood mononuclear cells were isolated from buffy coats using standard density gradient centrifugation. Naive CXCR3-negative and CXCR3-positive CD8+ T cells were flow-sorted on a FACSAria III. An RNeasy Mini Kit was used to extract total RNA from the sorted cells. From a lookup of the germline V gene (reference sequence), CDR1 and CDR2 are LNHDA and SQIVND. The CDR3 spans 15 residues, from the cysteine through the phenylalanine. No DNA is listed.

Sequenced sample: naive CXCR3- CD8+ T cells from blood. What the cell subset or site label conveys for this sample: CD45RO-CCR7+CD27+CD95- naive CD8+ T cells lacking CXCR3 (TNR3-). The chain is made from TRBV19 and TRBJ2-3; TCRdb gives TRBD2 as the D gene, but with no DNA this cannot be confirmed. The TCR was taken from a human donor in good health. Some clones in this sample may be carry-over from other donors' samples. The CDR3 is CASSLAGEIPDTQYF.